Listed here are 25 T cell receptor beta chains from one sample, sequenced in a study of beta chain features in type 1 diabetes. The study's findings and limits: Moderate yet significant TCRB CDR3 shortening was seen in Type 1 diabetes patients in all four CD4+ subsets.

What these receptors recognize is not known. Sequenced material consisted of expressed TCRB transcripts (all of the isolated RNA was reverse transcribed). Assay: immunoSEQ multiplex PCR; the TCRdb copy retains only in-frame clones and omits some. The table has 200,000 to 250,000 clones, approximately 13% seen once. The source material was naive CD4+ T cells from blood. Receptors were obtained from a man under 40 with type 1 diabetes.

This clone was detected only a few times. The chain is built from TRBV6-5 and TRBJ2-7; 9 nucleotides line up with TRBD1. The trim removed 2 bases at V and 4 bases at J, leaving 6 bases unmatched. The germline gives CDR1 MNHEY, CDR2 SVGAGI. The CDR3 has 15 amino acids. The CDR3 DNA follows: TGTGCCAGCAGTTACGCCAAAGGACAGGGGTACGAGCAGTACTTC. This sequence encodes CASSYAKGQGYEQYF.

The gene calls are TRBV7-2 and TRBJ1-2; 11 bases align to TRBD1. The CDR3 has 16 residues. The V gene's germline CDR1 is SGHTA and CDR2 FQGNSA. With V trimmed by 2 bases and J by 8 bases, 10 bases remained unmatched. CDR3 sequence reads: CASSLPGQGVPGGYTF. The CDR3 DNA reads TGTGCCAGCAGCTTACCGGGACAGGGGGTCCCCGGGGGCTACACCTTC.

This clone was picked up a small number of times. The chain joins TRBV6-6 to TRBJ1-2; D not resolved. The germline CDR1 and CDR2 sequences are MNHNY and SVGAGI (reference sequence). The CDR3 contains 13 residues. Trimming took 2 bases from V and 4 from J, leaving 8 bases between them. The CDR3 region has the DNA TGTGCCAGCAGTTACGGGGAGCCCTATGGCTACACCTTC. This translates into CASSYGEPYGYTF.

There are a few counts of this clone. V usage is TRBV5-4 and J usage is TRBJ2-5, with TRBD1 as a possible D gene (6 bases). Deletions cut 0 bases from V and 1 base from J, with 16 bases between. The CDR3 is 17 residues long. Germline assignment: CDR1 SGHNT and CDR2 YYREEE (reference sequence). Written as DNA, the CDR3 is TGTGCCAGCAGCTTGGCCAAGGGGGTGCCCCTCCAAGAGACCCAGTACTTC. Translating it yields CASSLAKGVPLQETQYF.

This clone was found a few times. This chain connects TRBV6-6 to TRBJ2-1; TRBD2 matches at 9 bases. The CDR3 totals 16 residues. V was pared by 6 bases and J by 9 bases, with 15 bases of the junction left unmatched. The V gene's germline CDR1 is MNHNY and CDR2 SVGAGI (reference sequence). In DNA, the CDR3 is TGTGCCAGCAGCCAGGTGGCGGGAGGGCATATGGGTGAGCAGTTCTTC. Translated, it gives CASSQVAGGHMGEQFF.

This chain joins TRBV25-1 and TRBJ2-3; 13 positions match TRBD2. Looked up from germline, CDR1 is MGHDK and CDR2 is SYGVNS. This CDR3 has 14 residues. The trim removed 10 bases at V and 3 bases at J, leaving 4 bases unmatched. CDR3 in DNA: TGTGCCATTTCACTAGCGGGAGGGACAGATACGCAGTATTTT. Encoded protein: CAISLAGGTDTQYF. The full variable domain, completed using reference TRBV25-1 and TRBJ2-3, is EADIYQTPRYLVIGTGKKITLECSQTMGHDKMYWYQQDPGMELHLIHYSYGVNSTEKGDLSSESTVSRIRTEHFPLTLESARPSHTSQYLCAISLAGGTDTQYFGPGTRLTVL.

This clone has just a few counts. The gene calls are TRBV21-1 and TRBJ2-1; the D segment call TRBD2 is taken from the table without a DNA check. TRBV21-1 is reported as a pseudogene. This CDR3 spans 16 amino acids. The DNA for the CDR3 is TGTGCCAGCAGCAAAGCGCCTAGCGGGGGGTACAATGAGCAGTTCTTC. Residues: CASSKAPSGGYNEQFF.

This clone was counted a few times. The J gene is TRBJ2-5, the V gene TRBV27, with 8 bases fitting TRBD1. V trimming: 5 bases; J trimming: 5 bases; junction bases outside the gene matches: 10. The CDR3 length is 15 residues. Germline loops: CDR1 MNHEY, CDR2 SMNVEV (reference sequence). The CDR3 region has the DNA TGTGCCAGCAGTAAGAGACAGGGGTGGGCGGAGACCCAGTACTTC. Residues: CASSKRQGWAETQYF.

This clone was found a few times. V gene TRBV9 combines with J gene TRBJ1-2; D gene unclear. Germline V gene lookup returns CDR1 SGDLS and CDR2 YYNGEE. V was pared by 3 bases and J by 5 bases, with 8 bases between. The length of the CDR3 is 12 residues. CDR3 DNA sequence: TGTGCCAGCAGCGACACACCATATGGCTACACCTTC. Its protein is CASSDTPYGYTF.

This rearrangement joins TRBV5-1 to TRBJ1-2; D perhaps matches TRBD1 (5 bases). CDR3 length: 15 residues. Trimming left V 3 bases short and J 0 bases short, with 12 bases between. The germline gives CDR1 SGHRS, CDR2 YFSETQ. The CDR3 region has the DNA TGCGCCAGCAGCTGGATGACAGACGCTAACTATGGCTACACCTTC. Translating gives CASSWMTDANYGYTF.

This clone has a handful of counts. This chain uses TRBV6-5 with TRBJ2-1, with 12 bases that match TRBD2. V gave up 6 bases and J gave up 9 bases; unmatched junction bases: 3. Per germline, CDR1 MNHEY and CDR2 SVGAGI. This CDR3 is built from 13 residues. The CDR3 DNA sequence: TGTGCCAGCAGGACTAGCGGGAGTGGTGAGCAGTTCTTC. The encoded protein is CASRTSGSGEQFF.

The table lists this clone with a count of one. This chain links TRBV6-5 with TRBJ2-7, with TRBD2 matching over 9 bases. The CDR3 extends over 16 amino acids. V trimming: 2 bases; J trimming: 5 bases; junction bases outside the gene matches: 10. In germline, CDR1 is MNHEY, CDR2 SVGAGI. The CDR3: CASSYELAGAGHEQYF. CDR3 bases: TGTGCCAGCAGTTACGAATTAGCGGGGGCGGGTCACGAGCAGTACTTC.

V and J are TRBV29-1 and TRBJ1-1, with D maybe TRBD1 (5 bases). This CDR3 is built from 12 residues. Germline assignment: CDR1 SQVTM and CDR2 ANQGSEA. V was pared by 5 bases and J by 6 bases, with 13 bases between. This chain's CDR3 is CSVRGGIAEAFF. The CDR3 region has the DNA TGCAGCGTTCGGGGGGGGATCGCTGAAGCTTTCTTT.

The rearrangement uses TRBV2 and TRBJ1-4, with TRBD1 as a possible D gene (6 bases). V was trimmed by 5 bases and J by 7 bases, leaving 17 bases between them. The CDR3 contains 15 residues. CDR1 and CDR2 from the germline V gene are SNHLY and FYNNEI. The CDR3 is CASSTRTDRREKLFF. The CDR3, as DNA: TGTGCCAGCAGTACCCGGACAGATAGACGTGAAAAACTGTTTTTT.

This clone turned up a few times. The V and J genes are TRBV5-1 and TRBJ2-1; 10 bases match TRBD1. Germline CDR1 is SGHRS and CDR2 is YFSETQ. This CDR3 comprises 15 residues. V shed 4 bases, J shed 6 bases, and the junction held 7 bases outside the gene matches. The CDR3 nucleotides are TGCGCCAGCAGCCTTCGACAGGGGGCGGCCAATGAGCAGTTCTTC. Its protein is CASSLRQGAANEQFF.

This chain connects TRBV11-2 to TRBJ2-5, with D unclear. The CDR3 is made up of 14 amino acids. Deletions cut 1 base from V and 1 base from J, with 7 bases between. Germline lookup yields CDR1 SGHAT and CDR2 FQNNGV. The CDR3 protein is CASSLGPGQETQYF. The CDR3 region has the DNA TGTGCCAGCAGCTTAGGACCGGGCCAAGAGACCCAGTACTTC.

The chain carries TRBV11-3 and TRBJ1-4; D not certain. From germline, CDR1 is SGHNT and CDR2 YENEEA. Trimming stripped 1 base from V and 8 bases from J, with 11 bases between. The CDR3 length is 14 residues. The CDR3 DNA is TGTGCCAGCAGCTTAGCCACCAGGTCGGAAAAACTGTTTTTT. Translating gives CASSLATRSEKLFF.

The sample holds a few counts of this clone. The rearrangement links TRBV2 to TRBJ2-1; 9 bases fit TRBD2. Germline V gene lookup returns CDR1 SNHLY and CDR2 FYNNEI. This CDR3 has 14 residues. V was clipped by 4 bases and J by 4 bases; unmatched bases: 2. The DNA of the CDR3 is TGTGCCAGCAGTGGACTAGCGGAGTACAATGAGCAGTTCTTC. This encodes CASSGLAEYNEQFF.

The V gene is TRBV10-3, the J gene TRBJ1-4; 7 bases match TRBD1. Per the germline V gene, CDR1 is ENHRY and CDR2 is SYGVKD. The CDR3 length is 15 residues. The junction had 10 bases not matched to a gene; V was cut back by 5 bases and J by 7 bases. The CDR3 coding sequence is TGTGCCATCAGTCCCTCCCAGGGGGGTAGTGAAAAACTGTTTTTT. Protein sequence: CAISPSQGGSEKLFF.

Only a few counts were recorded for this clone. The V and J genes are TRBV29-1 and TRBJ1-1; 10 bases are a match to TRBD1. After removal of 3 bases from V and 5 bases from J, the junction contained 6 bases not matched to a gene. There are 14 residues in the CDR3. Germline values: CDR1 SQVTM, CDR2 ANQGSEA. The CDR3 is CSVETGGAGTEAFF. The DNA for the CDR3 is TGCAGCGTTGAGACAGGGGGCGCGGGGACTGAAGCTTTCTTT.

Only a few counts were recorded for this clone. The J gene is TRBJ2-6, the V gene TRBV5-6, with D possibly being TRBD2 (6 bases). This CDR3 comprises 16 residues. Trimming left V 6 bases short and J 0 bases short, with 13 bases between. The germline gives CDR1 SGHDT, CDR2 YYEEEE. In DNA, the CDR3 is TGTGCCAGCAAGGAGGGATGGGGCTCTGGGGCCAACGTCCTGACTTTC. Translating it yields CASKEGWGSGANVLTF.

This clone was picked up a small number of times. The chain employs TRBV30 and TRBJ1-5; D is perhaps TRBD1 (5 bases). This CDR3 region has 14 residues. CDR1 and CDR2 (germline): GTSNPN, SVGIG (reference sequence). Deletions cut 0 bases from V and 4 bases from J, with 10 bases between. The CDR3 region is CAWSVRSGNQPQHF. The DNA of the CDR3 is TGTGCCTGGAGTGTGCGGTCAGGGAATCAGCCCCAGCATTTT.

This clone was picked up a small number of times. The chain joins TRBV4-1 to TRBJ2-3, with D perhaps matching TRBD1 (6 bases). There are 16 residues in the CDR3. The germline V and J ends were trimmed by 0 bases and 0 bases, with 10 bases remaining between them. Germline values: CDR1 MGHRA, CDR2 YSYEKL. CDR3 sequence (DNA): TGCGCCAGCAGCCAAGATGCCCAGGGGAGCACAGATACGCAGTATTTT. It is translated as CASSQDAQGSTDTQYF.

The chain links TRBV18 to TRBJ1-2, with 8 bases aligning to TRBD1. From germline, CDR1 is KGHSH and CDR2 LQKENI. J was trimmed by 3 bases and V by 3 bases; bases with no gene match: 6. This CDR3 contains 15 residues. The CDR3 DNA is TGTGCCAGCTCACCTGCGGGACAGGATCACTATGGCTACACCTTC. As protein: CASSPAGQDHYGYTF.

The CDR3 DNA reads as TGTGCCAGCTCACCAAACGCCCAGGGGGCGAGCACCGGGGAGCTGTTTTTT. This gives the protein CASSPNAQGASTGELFF. V usage is TRBV18 and J usage is TRBJ2-2; 8 nucleotides align to TRBD1. Germline CDR1 is KGHSH and CDR2 is LQKENI. Trimming removed 2 bases from V and 4 bases from J; junction bases left unmatched: 9. The CDR3 runs to 17 residues.